A single T cell receptor (beta chain) is shown here with its context. Its antigen is not identified. This entry belongs to a study of shared clonotypes between healthy human individuals. About the research overall: Participating donors consisted of two women and a few men aged 18 to 49. Study-wide results and caveats: Generation of non-shared clonotypes was less probable than generation of clonotypes shared by all four donors.

Nashville, Tennessee was home to all donors, each a Caucasian adult. This table comes from immunoSEQ multiplex PCR, and its TCRdb copy is limited to in-frame clones, with some not included. The sample shows some 2,100,000 clones, 95% of them seen only once. The CDR3 covers 13 residues. Germline V gene lookup returns CDR1 LGHNT and CDR2 FRNRAP. Trimming cost V 0 bases and J 9 bases, with 6 bases left between them. The chain has TRBV12-5 and TRBJ1-6; D uncertain. This TCR was sampled from a man aged 18 to 35 in good health. The sequencing sample was made of naive CD4+ T cells sorted from blood. Subset indicated: CD45RA+ positively selected. The CDR3 region is CASGLVKSSPLHF. The CDR3, as DNA: TGTGCTAGTGGTTTGGTAAAAAGTTCACCCCTCCACTTT.